This T cell receptor (beta chain) was profiled in a study of control samples from healthy donors and cancer patients. This clone was observed a single time. The sample carries other DNA sequences with the same CDR3. The V gene lost 3 bases and the J gene lost 5 bases, with 13 bases spanning the gap. The CDR3 length is 15 residues. Germline assignment: CDR1 SGHTA and CDR2 FQGNSA. This table comes from immunoSEQ multiplex PCR, and its TCRdb copy is limited to in-frame clones, with some not included. The sample carries about 120,000 clones, 90% to 95% recorded once. The receptor was isolated from a man aged 45 to 65 with head and neck cancer. V gene TRBV7-2 combines with J gene TRBJ2-2; possible D gene TRBD1, 6 bases. Sequencing was done on a sample of PBMCs. The CDR3 protein is CASSFWGRGTGELFF. The CDR3 DNA reads as TGTGCCAGCAGCTTTTGGGGGCGTGGGACCGGGGAGCTGTTTTTT.